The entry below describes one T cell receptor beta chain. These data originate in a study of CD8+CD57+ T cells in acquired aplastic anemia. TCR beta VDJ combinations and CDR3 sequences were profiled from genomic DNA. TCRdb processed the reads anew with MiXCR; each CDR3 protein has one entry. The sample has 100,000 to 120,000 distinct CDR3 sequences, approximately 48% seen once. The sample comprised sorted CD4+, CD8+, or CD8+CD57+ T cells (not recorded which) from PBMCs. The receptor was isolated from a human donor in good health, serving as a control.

This CDR3 is CASKWVSGEGNTIYF. DNA for the CDR3: TGTGCCAGCAAATGGGTGAGCGGGGAAGGAAACACCATATATTTT. The rearrangement links TRBV19 to TRBJ1-3; no definite D call. This CDR3 spans 15 amino acids. Trimming stripped 9 bases from V and 4 bases from J, with 19 bases between. Germline CDR1 reads LNHDA; CDR2 reads SQIVND (reference sequence). Filled out from reference TRBV19 and TRBJ1-3, the complete variable domain reads DGGITQSPKYLFRKEGQNVTLSCEQNLNHDAMYWYRQDPGQGLRLIYYSQIVNDFQKGDIAEGYSVSREKKESFPLTVTSAQKNPTAFYLCASKWVSGEGNTIYFGEGSWLTVV.